The sequence of this T cell receptor (beta chain) was determined in a study of Ad26.COV2.S vaccination and SARS-CoV-2 variants. Study-level findings and limits: Vaccine recipients posted higher spike-specific TCR breadth than their placebo counterparts.

To note about this clone: Its cognate antigen is unknown. This CDR3 is also generated by other DNA sequences in the sample.

The sample's treatment: roughly 20 received Ad26.COV2.S at low or high dose, single or two shots; a few received placebo; per-sample allocation not given. Following the first vaccine or placebo injection, samples were taken on day 63. Donor was an adult aged 18-55 years in Boston. Vaccine was an Ad26 vector expressing Wuhan-strain SARS-CoV-2 spike. Data came from immunoSEQ multiplex PCR; TCRdb stores just in-frame clones and leaves some out. The sample yields hundreds of thousands of clones, around 89% seen once. This TCR was recovered from a person aged 18-65 years who received the Ad26.COV2.S COVID-19 vaccine or a placebo. This material consisted of peripheral blood, taken in a trial of Ad26.COV2.S vaccine versus placebo.

As DNA, the CDR3 is TGCGCCAGCAGCCAGGATCAAGCATGGGAGGGGAACACTGAAGCTTTCTTT. Residues: CASSQDQAWEGNTEAFF. V and J are TRBV4-1 and TRBJ1-1; the D is unclear. V lost 3 bases, J lost 1 base, and 18 bases lay in between. The germline gives CDR1 MGHRA, CDR2 YSYEKL. This CDR3 has 17 amino acids.